This T cell receptor (beta chain) emerged from a study of blood T cell repertoires in COVID-19. Study members were between about 18 and 95 years old and lived in 24 US regions. In the authors' workflow: Reference gene primer amplification gave estimated nucleated cell counts. Clones were sequenced by immunoSEQ multiplex PCR, and TCRdb holds only the in-frame ones, with some missing. That table supplies the V and J calls and clone size; D and trimming were determined from the DNA. The sample contains about 310,000 clones, about nine tenths of which appear only once. The TCR comes from a woman aged 40 to 55 who had recovered from COVID-19. The source material was PBMCs or T cells enriched from blood (not recorded which).

In DNA, the CDR3 is TGTGCCAGCACTCTAGGAGGGGCAGGGGGTCAGGGCACCTACGAGCAGTACTTC. Translating it yields CASTLGGAGGQGTYEQYF. This chain connects TRBV28 to TRBJ2-7; D is perhaps TRBD1 (7 bases). Trimming cost V 7 bases and J 2 bases, with 27 bases left between them. Germline CDR1 and CDR2: MDHEN and SYDVKM. The CDR3 has 18 amino acids.